This TCR beta chain was identified in a study of T cells in Graves' hyperthyroidism and ophthalmopathy. Study context: Initial diagnosis, before any treatment, was when peripheral blood was collected.

Amplification of TCR beta CDR3 regions was performed using RNA transcripts as template. Primed by the HTBI set, a first-round RT-PCR was run on the TCR CDR3. TCRdb redid the calling of the multiplex PCR reads with MiXCR, one entry per CDR3 protein. The table has 96,000 or so distinct CDR3 sequences, roughly 49% seen once. For Graves' hyperthyroidism to be stable, ophthalmopathy could not progress within 18 months. Patients were aged 18 to 65, had disease duration under 2 months, and had newly diagnosed hyperthyroidism. As concerns this clonotype: An end of the junction does not agree with germline; a read error may underlie this.

Germline lookup yields CDR1 DFQATT and CDR2 SNEGSKA (reference sequence). This CDR3 is 16 amino acids long. The TCR comes from a woman between 35 and 50 years old with Graves' hyperthyroidism. The V call is TRBV20-1, the J call TRBJ1-4, with D possibly being TRBD1 (5 bases). The sequenced material came from blood. The CDR3 protein is CSANRGDSRTNEELFF. The CDR3 DNA is TGCAGTGCCAACCGGGGCGATTCTCGGACTAATGAAGAACTGTTTTTT.